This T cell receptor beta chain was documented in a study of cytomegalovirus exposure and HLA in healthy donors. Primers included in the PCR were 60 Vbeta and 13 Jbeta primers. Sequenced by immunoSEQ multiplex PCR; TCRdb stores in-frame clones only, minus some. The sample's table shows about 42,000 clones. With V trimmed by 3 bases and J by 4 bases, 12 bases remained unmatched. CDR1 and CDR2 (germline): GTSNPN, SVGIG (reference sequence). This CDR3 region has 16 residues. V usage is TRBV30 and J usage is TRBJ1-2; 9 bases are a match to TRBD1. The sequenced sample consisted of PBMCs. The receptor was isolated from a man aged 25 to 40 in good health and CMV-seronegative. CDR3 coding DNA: TGTGCCTGGAGGAGGGACAGGGCTTCCCGCACCTATGGCTACACCTTC. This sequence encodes CAWRRDRASRTYGYTF. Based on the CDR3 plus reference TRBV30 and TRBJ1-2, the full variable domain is SQTIHQWPATLVQPVGSPLSLECTVEGTSNPNLYWYRQAAGRGLQLLFYSVGIGQISSEVPQNLSASRPQDRQFILSSKKLLLSDSGFYLCAWRRDRASRTYGYTFGSGTRLTVV.